These 26 T cell receptor beta chains share one sample of origin, sequenced in a study of cytomegalovirus exposure and HLA in healthy donors. Primers included in the PCR were 60 Vbeta and 13 Jbeta primers. Libraries were prepared by immunoSEQ multiplex PCR; TCRdb keeps only in-frame clonotypes and omits some of them. The data hold more than 95,000 clones, with 80% observed a single time. Sequenced sample: PBMCs. Every receptor here comes from a man aged 25-45 years in good health and CMV-seropositive.

This clone has a handful of counts. The gene calls are TRBV28 and TRBJ1-1; D is perhaps TRBD1 (6 bases). V dropped 5 bases and J dropped 7 bases, with 8 bases sitting between them. The CDR3 consists of 11 residues. Germline V gives CDR1 MDHEN, CDR2 SYDVKM. The CDR3 sequence is CASSRTVEAFF. CDR3 in DNA: TGTGCCAGCAGTCGGACAGTTGAAGCTTTCTTT.

The chain couples TRBV7-6 to TRBJ1-1; a weak D match, TRBD1 (6 bases). The CDR3 is made up of 16 amino acids. CDR1 is SGHVS and CDR2 is FNYEAQ in the germline V gene. V was pared by 1 base and J by 5 bases, with 17 bases between. The CDR3, as DNA: TGTGCCAGCAGCTTAGTACCAGGGGTTCGCGGGACTGAAGCTTTCTTT. Translating it yields CASSLVPGVRGTEAFF.

This chain links TRBV11-1 with TRBJ1-4; D remains ambiguous. V lost 4 bases to trimming and J lost 4 bases, with 10 bases between them. Germline lookup yields CDR1 SGHAT and CDR2 FQDESV (reference sequence). The CDR3 has 14 amino acids. The CDR3 here is CASSSRKSNEKLFF. The DNA of the CDR3 is TGTGCCAGCAGCTCGCGAAAAAGTAATGAAAAACTGTTTTTT.

The chain joins TRBV5-1 to TRBJ2-7; 7 bases agree with TRBD1. In germline, CDR1 is SGHRS, CDR2 YFSETQ. The CDR3 loop spans 16 amino acids. The V segment lost 0 bases and the J segment 0 bases; nucleotides outside the gene matches: 6. CDR3 residues: CASSLEPGQISYEQYF. Here the CDR3 DNA reads TGCGCCAGCAGCTTGGAGCCGGGACAGATCTCCTACGAGCAGTACTTC.

The chain links TRBV12-5 to TRBJ1-2, with 9 nucleotides matching TRBD1. The germline V gene has CDR1 LGHNT and CDR2 FRNRAP. The V segment lost 4 bases and the J segment 2 bases; nucleotides outside the gene matches: 11. The length of the CDR3 is 17 residues. The DNA for the CDR3 is TGTGCTAGTGGTTCAAGCCGGGACAGGGCCACAAACTATGGCTACACCTTC. Translated: CASGSSRDRATNYGYTF.

The chain carries TRBV9 and TRBJ2-2; 8 bases agree with TRBD1. Trimming at V came to 4 bases and at J to 2 bases, leaving 7 bases not matched to a gene. Germline CDR1 reads SGDLS; CDR2 reads YYNGEE. The CDR3 contains 16 residues. CDR3 nucleotide sequence: TGTGCCAGCAGCCCCTGGACAGGGAGAAACACCGGGGAGCTGTTTTTT. Its translation: CASSPWTGRNTGELFF. Full variable domain (outside the CDR3, taken from reference TRBV9 and TRBJ2-2): DSGVTQTPKHLITATGQRVTLRCSPRSGDLSVYWYQQSLDQGLQFLIQYYNGEERAKGNILERFSAQQFPDLHSELNLSSLELGDSALYFCASSPWTGRNTGELFFGEGSRLTVL.

This clone appeared a single time. The J gene is TRBJ2-2, the V gene TRBV19; weak D call: TRBD2 (6 bases). V lost 3 bases, J lost 2 bases, and 7 bases lay in between. The CDR3 has 14 amino acids. The germline gives CDR1 LNHDA, CDR2 SQIVND (reference sequence). CDR3 in DNA: TGTGCCAGTAGTATGGGAGGTAACACCGGGGAGCTGTTTTTT. Encoded protein: CASSMGGNTGELFF.

The chain combines TRBV12-5 with TRBJ1-5; D is ambiguous. The length of the CDR3 is 16 residues. V was cut by 2 bases and J by 0 bases, with 11 bases left in between. Germline V gene sequence: CDR1 LGHNT, CDR2 FRNRAP. For the CDR3, the DNA is TGTGCTAGTGGTTTGCCATTTGGGAGTAGCAATCAGCCCCAGCATTTT. This translates into CASGLPFGSSNQPQHF.

This sequence joins TRBV5-5 and TRBJ2-1, with 7 bases fitting TRBD2. The CDR3 is made up of 16 amino acids. J lost 2 bases, V lost 1 base, and 6 bases had no gene match. Germline V gene lookup returns CDR1 SGHKS and CDR2 YYEKEE (reference sequence). The CDR3 region has the DNA TGTGCCAGCAGCTTGTATGGGGGGGTCGCCTACAATGAGCAGTTCTTC. Translation gives CASSLYGGVAYNEQFF.

The chain recombines TRBV6-1 with TRBJ1-5; unclear D gene. Trimming cost V 3 bases and J 1 base, with 16 bases left between them. Germline V gene sequence: CDR1 MNHNS, CDR2 SASEGT. This CDR3 has 17 amino acids. CDR3 residues: CASSEYEVAASNQPQHF. The CDR3 region has the DNA TGTGCCAGCAGTGAGTATGAGGTGGCAGCAAGCAATCAGCCCCAGCATTTT.

As to this clone: A junction boundary mismatches the germline segment, possibly from a read error. The rearrangement links TRBV7-9 to TRBJ2-7; D not certain. Per germline, CDR1 SEHNR and CDR2 FQNEAQ (reference sequence). The CDR3 consists of 11 residues. As DNA, the CDR3 is TGTTCCAGCAGCTCCAGCTACGAGCAGTACTTC. This sequence encodes CSSSSSYEQYF.

CDR3 bases: TGCGCCAGCAGCCAAGATCCAGTGGGACAGTCCTACGAGCAGTACTTC. Its translation: CASSQDPVGQSYEQYF. This chain links TRBV4-1 with TRBJ2-7; 7 bases are a match to TRBD1. Germline V gene sequence: CDR1 MGHRA, CDR2 YSYEKL. V dropped 0 bases and J dropped 1; count of bases not matched to a gene: 6. The CDR3 has 16 amino acids.

This clone was found once. This rearrangement joins TRBV4-1 to TRBJ2-5; the D gene is possibly TRBD2 (6 bases). The CDR3 sequence is 15 residues long. The germline V gene encodes CDR1 MGHRA and CDR2 YSYEKL. V lost 4 bases and J lost 5, with 17 bases in between. CDR3 protein: CASSPKGLGGETQYF. The CDR3 DNA is TGCGCCAGCAGCCCAAAGGGGCTTGGGGGGGAGACCCAGTACTTC.

This clone has only one observation. The rearrangement uses TRBV6-5 and TRBJ1-4, with 8 bases lining up with TRBD1. V shed 5 bases, J shed 8 bases, and the junction held 10 bases outside the gene matches. This CDR3 is built from 15 residues. Per the germline V gene, CDR1 is MNHEY and CDR2 is SVGAGI. The CDR3 sequence: CASSRTGLGGEKLFF. The CDR3 DNA follows: TGTGCCAGCAGTAGGACAGGGTTAGGAGGAGAAAAACTGTTTTTT.

The J gene is TRBJ1-1, the V gene TRBV11-3; no clear D gene. Trimming left V 1 base short and J 6 bases short, with 12 bases between. This CDR3 comprises 14 residues. Germline assignment: CDR1 SGHNT and CDR2 YENEEA. Written as DNA, the CDR3 is TGTGCCAGCAGCTTAGGGAAGGAGGGCTCTGAAGCTTTCTTT. As protein: CASSLGKEGSEAFF.

The chain links TRBV30 to TRBJ2-5; no definite D call. The V end lost 2 bases, the J end lost 5 bases, and 3 bases lay between the germline ends. The CDR3 length is 10 residues. Germline-derived CDR1 and CDR2 are GTSNPN and SVGIG (reference sequence). The CDR3 sequence is CAWSQETQYF. The CDR3, as DNA: TGTGCCTGGAGTCAGGAGACCCAGTACTTC.

The CDR3 loop reads CASSPPGRGDNEQFF. The DNA for the CDR3 is TGTGCCAGCTCACCCCCGGGCCGGGGTGACAATGAGCAGTTCTTC. The chain employs TRBV18 and TRBJ2-1; maybe TRBD2 (5 bases). The V and J ends lost 3 bases and 5 bases respectively, with 14 bases between them. The CDR3 is 15 amino acids. The germline gives CDR1 KGHSH, CDR2 LQKENI.

The chain is built from TRBV2 and TRBJ1-4; D gene ambiguous. The germline V and J ends were trimmed by 6 bases and 5 bases, with 10 bases remaining between them. The germline CDR1 and CDR2 sequences are SNHLY and FYNNEI. The CDR3 contains 13 residues. The CDR3 loop is CASSRDLNEKLFF. The CDR3 nucleotides read TGTGCCAGCAGCCGGGATTTAAATGAAAAACTGTTTTTT.

This chain links TRBV28 with TRBJ1-5; TRBD1 matches 7 bases. J gave up 4 bases and V 6 bases, and 6 bases lay outside the gene matches. CDR3 length: 14 residues. Germline V gene data show CDR1 as MDHEN and CDR2 as SYDVKM. CDR3 protein: CASRPGTVNQPQHF. CDR3 in DNA: TGTGCCAGCAGGCCTGGGACAGTGAATCAGCCCCAGCATTTT.

This clone has just one count. This sequence joins TRBV29-1 and TRBJ2-1; D perhaps matches TRBD1 (6 bases). From germline, CDR1 is SQVTM and CDR2 ANQGSEA. The CDR3 consists of 12 residues. V was trimmed by 0 bases and J by 9 bases, leaving 9 bases between them. Here the CDR3 DNA reads TGCAGCGTTGAAGATACAGGGATTGAGCAGTTCTTC. Translating gives CSVEDTGIEQFF.

This clone has just a few counts. V gene TRBV5-1 combines with J gene TRBJ2-5, with D tentatively TRBD1 (5 bases). V was shortened by 4 bases and J by 5 bases, with 18 bases between the two germline ends. CDR3 length equals 15 residues. In germline, CDR1 is SGHRS, CDR2 YFSETQ. CDR3 DNA: TGCGCCAGCAGCCCAGGACAAACACAAGGGGAGACCCAGTACTTC. This sequence encodes CASSPGQTQGETQYF.

The count of this clone is one. The chain has TRBV7-2 and TRBJ1-6; perhaps TRBD1 as D (5 bases). There are 17 residues in the CDR3. Trimming pared 0 bases from V and 12 bases from J, leaving 21 bases between. Germline V lookup: CDR1 SGHTA, CDR2 FQGNSA. CDR3 residues: CASSLALGGGGKRPLHF. The CDR3 nucleotides read TGTGCCAGCAGCTTAGCGCTAGGCGGGGGAGGGAAGCGACCCCTCCACTTT.

V usage is TRBV5-4 and J usage is TRBJ1-2, with 8 bases lining up with TRBD1. CDR1 and CDR2 (germline): SGHNT, YYREEE (reference sequence). The CDR3 covers 15 residues. V shed 0 bases, J shed 4 bases, and the junction held 5 bases outside the gene matches. The CDR3, as DNA: TGTGCCAGCAGCTTGGCAGGGGGCGTCGTCTATGGCTACACCTTC. Its protein product is CASSLAGGVVYGYTF.

This clone was found once. The V and J genes are TRBV9 and TRBJ2-1; 8 nucleotides agree with TRBD2. V was clipped by 3 bases and J by 8 bases; unmatched bases: 7. The CDR3 sequence is 14 residues long. Per the germline V gene, CDR1 is SGDLS and CDR2 is YYNGEE. CDR3 bases: TGTGCCAGCAGCGCACCGGGACTAGAGCATGAGCAGTTCTTC. Translating gives CASSAPGLEHEQFF. Complete variable domain (other parts from reference TRBV9 and TRBJ2-1): DSGVTQTPKHLITATGQRVTLRCSPRSGDLSVYWYQQSLDQGLQFLIQYYNGEERAKGNILERFSAQQFPDLHSELNLSSLELGDSALYFCASSAPGLEHEQFFGPGTRLTVL.

A few counts support this clone. The chain couples TRBV27 to TRBJ1-6, with D maybe TRBD1 (5 bases). Germline V lookup: CDR1 MNHEY, CDR2 SMNVEV (reference sequence). CDR3 length: 15 residues. V was trimmed by 4 bases and J by 10 bases, leaving 17 bases between them. The CDR3 DNA sequence: TGTGCCAGCAGTTCGTTGGGTCAGGGAAACTCACCCCTCCACTTT. Translated: CASSSLGQGNSPLHF.

J is TRBJ1-2 and V is TRBV5-6; 7 bases line up with TRBD1. The germline gives CDR1 SGHDT, CDR2 YYEEEE. After removal of 0 bases from V and 8 bases from J, the junction contained 7 bases not matched to a gene. The CDR3 has 14 amino acids. This CDR3 reads CASSLERGRGGYTF. The CDR3 coding sequence is TGTGCCAGCAGCTTGGAAAGGGGGCGGGGAGGCTACACCTTC.